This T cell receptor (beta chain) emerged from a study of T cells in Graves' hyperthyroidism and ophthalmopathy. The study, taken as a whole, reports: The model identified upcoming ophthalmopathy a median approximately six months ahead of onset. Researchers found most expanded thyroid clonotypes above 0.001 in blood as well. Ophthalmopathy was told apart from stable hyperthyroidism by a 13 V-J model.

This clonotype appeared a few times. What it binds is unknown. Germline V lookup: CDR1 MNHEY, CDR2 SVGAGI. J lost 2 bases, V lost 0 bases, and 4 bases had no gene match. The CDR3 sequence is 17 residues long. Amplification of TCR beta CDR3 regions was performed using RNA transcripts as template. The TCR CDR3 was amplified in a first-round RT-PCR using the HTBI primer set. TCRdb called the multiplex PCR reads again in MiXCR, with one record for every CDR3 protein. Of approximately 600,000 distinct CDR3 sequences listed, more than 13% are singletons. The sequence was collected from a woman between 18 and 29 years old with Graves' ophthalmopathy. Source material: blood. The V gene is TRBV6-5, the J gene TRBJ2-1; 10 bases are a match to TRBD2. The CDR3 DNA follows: TGTGCCAGCAGTTACTCGCCTCTAGCGGGAGCCTACAATGAGCAGTTCTTC. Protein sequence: CASSYSPLAGAYNEQFF.